This TCR beta chain was identified during a study of response to subunit inactivated influenza vaccine listed by TCRdb under 2018. Notes on the research overall: To follow how T cells responded to a trivalent subunit inactivated influenza vaccine, the researchers relied on deep quantitative profiling of the T cell receptor repertoire. General findings and caveats noted by the study authors: The authors proposed that each seasonal influenza vaccination may bring in only a limited number of new T cells.

The library relied on RT-PCR. Sequenced using an Illumina HiSeq 2500. TCRdb reprocessing: public reads trimmed at Q25 with fastp, clones called with MiXCR, in-frame beta chains kept. Rows with a matching CDR3 protein are joined into one entry that keeps the most common DNA and genes. Recorded for this sample are 450,000 to 700,000 distinct CDR3 sequences; about 14% of them occurred a single time. 11% of the sample belongs to the ten largest clones. There are a few counts of this clonotype. Its cognate antigen has yet to be identified. No much larger clone is present one base from it, and per-base qualities are unavailable. The CDR3 covers 13 residues, taking in both the cysteine and the phenylalanine. Only the CDR3 portion is preserved as DNA: 39 bases, with reading frame beginning at the first base. As encoded in the germline V gene, CDR1 is SGHRS while CDR2 is YFSETQ. Trimmed from V: 4 bases; trimmed from J: 5 bases; junction bases lacking a gene match: 3.

This TCR derives from a middle-aged man who received an inactivated influenza vaccine. Donor details come from another sample of the same person, matched by shared clones. Here the chain combines TRBV5-1 and TRBJ2-1, and TRBD1 aligns with 7 junction nucleotides. This material consisted of PBMCs from blood, taken approximately 12 days after vaccination. Here the CDR3 is given as CASSEGQNNEQFF. The sequenced DNA is TGCGCCAGCAGCGAGGGACAGAACAATGAGCAGTTCTTC.